Each of the 2 T cell receptor beta chains below was sequenced from the same sample in a study of T cell responses to AZD1222 COVID-19 vaccine. Repertoires were generated with immunoSEQ multiplex PCR, while TCRdb's copy carries only in-frame clones and drops some. Of around 70,000 clones detected, 87% appear once; the ten largest clones hold 1% to 1.5%. The sequencing used peripheral blood, collected 28 days after the second AZD1222 dose. Receptors originate from an adult who received the AZD1222 COVID-19 vaccine.

The chain links TRBV4-1 to TRBJ1-1; the match to TRBD1 covers 7 bases. The V gene end was trimmed by 3 bases and the J gene end by 0 bases; junction bases not matched to a gene: 4. This CDR3 has 15 amino acids. The germline V gene encodes CDR1 MGHRA and CDR2 YSYEKL. DNA of the CDR3: TGCGCCAGCAGCCAGGACAGGCGATTGAACACTGAAGCTTTCTTT. Translating gives CASSQDRRLNTEAFF.

The V and J genes are TRBV5-6 and TRBJ2-5; D is possibly TRBD1 (6 bases). Trimming cost V 0 bases and J 7 bases, with 13 bases left between them. The CDR3 contains 14 residues. From germline, CDR1 is SGHDT and CDR2 YYEEEE. CDR3 nucleotides: TGTGCCAGCAGCTTGGCATTAATCAGGGGGACCCAGTACTTC. It translates to CASSLALIRGTQYF.